This passage covers 28 T cell receptor beta chains from one sample sequenced in a study of cytomegalovirus exposure and HLA in healthy donors. It was with 60 Vbeta and 13 Jbeta primers that the PCR ran. The method was immunoSEQ multiplex PCR; TCRdb's version includes in-frame clones alone and lacks a portion of them. The sample yields about 94,000 clones, 74% seen once. The sample comprised PBMCs. The receptor source for this set is a man aged 25 to 45 in good health and CMV-seropositive.

The V call is TRBV28, the J call TRBJ1-2; weak D call: TRBD1 (6 bases). Trimming stripped 5 bases from V and 3 bases from J, with 16 bases between. This CDR3 has 15 amino acids. Per the germline V gene, CDR1 is MDHEN and CDR2 is SYDVKM. Written as DNA, the CDR3 is TGTGCCAGCAGTCGCTGGACAGTTGATTACTATGGCTACACCTTC. It specifies CASSRWTVDYYGYTF.

The chain links TRBV29-1 to TRBJ2-2; a possible D gene is TRBD2 (7 bases). Germline CDR1 is SQVTM and CDR2 is ANQGSEA. This CDR3 is built from 14 residues. Trimming pared 3 bases from V and 2 bases from J, leaving 10 bases between. For the CDR3, the DNA is TGCAGCGTTGATGCGGGGGCAAACACCGGGGAGCTGTTTTTT. Protein: CSVDAGANTGELFF.

The rearrangement links TRBV15 to TRBJ1-5, with 7 nucleotides matching TRBD1. The CDR3 consists of 16 residues. CDR1 is LNHNV and CDR2 is YYDKDF in the germline V gene (reference sequence). The J segment lost 2 bases and the V segment lost 2 bases, leaving 6 bases of the junction unmatched. In DNA, the CDR3 is TGTGCCACCAGCAGATTAATAGGACAGGGCAATCAGCCCCAGCATTTT. This sequence encodes CATSRLIGQGNQPQHF.

V gene TRBV27 combines with J gene TRBJ1-5; TRBD1 agrees at 10 bases. This CDR3 contains 19 residues. Trimming cost V 5 bases and J 0 bases; bases outside gene matches: 13. The germline CDR1 and CDR2 sequences are MNHEY and SMNVEV (reference sequence). The CDR3 DNA follows: TGTGCCAGCAGTCCCCTGAGGGACAGGGGCCCGTATAGCAATCAGCCCCAGCATTTT. Protein sequence: CASSPLRDRGPYSNQPQHF.

The chain carries TRBV15 and TRBJ2-3; TRBD2 matches at 9 bases. The CDR3 extends over 16 amino acids. V lost 1 base to trimming and J lost 0 bases; unmatched junction nucleotides: 2. Germline loops: CDR1 LNHNV, CDR2 YYDKDF (reference sequence). The CDR3 loop is CATSRGLAGSTDTQYF. For the CDR3, the DNA is TGTGCCACCAGCAGAGGGCTAGCGGGAAGCACAGATACGCAGTATTTT. The complete variable domain, with remaining parts taken from reference TRBV15 and TRBJ2-3, reads DAMVIQNPRYQVTQFGKPVTLSCSQTLNHNVMYWYQQKSSQAPKLLFHYYDKDFNNEADTPDNFQSRRPNTSFCFLDIRSPGLGDTAMYLCATSRGLAGSTDTQYFGPGTRLTVL.

The rearrangement links TRBV7-9 to TRBJ2-1; a possible D gene is TRBD1 (6 bases). From germline, CDR1 is SEHNR and CDR2 FQNEAQ (reference sequence). Trimming took off 1 base at V and 6 bases at J, with 10 bases between the two ends. This CDR3 has 14 amino acids. CDR3 DNA sequence: TGTGCCAGCAGCTTAGAATTCAGGGGCAATGAGCAGTTCTTC. It codes for CASSLEFRGNEQFF.

This clone has only one observation. This chain links TRBV10-3 with TRBJ1-1, with D possibly being TRBD1 (5 bases). The CDR3 sequence is 13 residues long. Trimming took off 6 bases at V and 3 bases at J, with 11 bases between the two ends. The germline V gene has CDR1 ENHRY and CDR2 SYGVKD. CDR3 region: CAIRVSRDTEAFF. CDR3 nucleotide sequence: TGTGCCATCAGAGTGAGCAGGGACACTGAAGCTTTCTTT.

The chain carries TRBV5-1 and TRBJ2-5; TRBD1 aligns across 10 bases. The CDR3 runs to 15 residues. After removal of 4 bases from V and 4 bases from J, the junction contained 7 bases not matched to a gene. CDR1 is SGHRS, CDR2 YFSETQ, per germline. The CDR3 here is CASSVGGTGVETQYF. CDR3 nucleotides: TGCGCCAGCAGCGTGGGAGGGACAGGGGTAGAGACCCAGTACTTC.

This chain links TRBV7-8 with TRBJ2-7, with 8 bases matching TRBD2. The CDR3 is made up of 18 amino acids. With 3 bases clipped from V and 1 base from J, the junction kept 14 bases outside the gene matches. Germline-derived CDR1 and CDR2 are SGHVS and FQNEAQ. The CDR3 spells CASSFPTQAGADSYEQYF. In nucleotides, the CDR3 is TGTGCCAGCAGCTTCCCGACGCAAGCGGGGGCGGATTCCTACGAGCAGTACTTC. The whole variable domain, remainder taken from reference TRBV7-8 and TRBJ2-7, is GAGVSQSPRYKVAKRGQDVALRCDPISGHVSLFWYQQALGQGPEFLTYFQNEAQLDKSGLPSDRFFAERPEGSVSTLKIQRTQQEDSAVYLCASSFPTQAGADSYEQYFGPGTRLTVT.

The genes are TRBV19 and TRBJ2-1, with D possibly being TRBD2 (5 bases). The CDR3 has 10 residues. Trimming cost V 9 bases and J 6 bases, with 6 bases left between them. Looked up from germline, CDR1 is LNHDA and CDR2 is SQIVND (reference sequence). Here the CDR3 reads CASGLNEQFF. Here the CDR3 DNA reads TGTGCCAGCGGACTCAATGAGCAGTTCTTC.

The chain combines TRBV5-6 with TRBJ2-5; TRBD1 matches at 8 bases. The CDR3 extends over 13 amino acids. Germline loops: CDR1 SGHDT, CDR2 YYEEEE. The junction had 5 bases not matched to a gene; V was cut back by 6 bases and J by 4 bases. The CDR3 region is CASIYTGGETQYF. For the CDR3, the DNA is TGTGCCAGCATTTATACAGGGGGAGAGACCCAGTACTTC. The full variable domain, its missing parts supplied by reference TRBV5-6 and TRBJ2-5, is DAGVTQSPTHLIKTRGQQVTLRCSPKSGHDTVSWYQQALGQGPQFIFQYYEEEERQRGNFPDRFSGHQFPNYSSELNVNALLLGDSALYLCASIYTGGETQYFGPGTRLLVL.

A single count supports this clone. The chain has TRBV7-8 and TRBJ2-5, with 8 bases lining up with TRBD2. The CDR3 extends over 15 amino acids. V trimming: 5 bases; J trimming: 1 base; junction bases outside the gene matches: 6. Germline V gene lookup returns CDR1 SGHVS and CDR2 FQNEAQ. This CDR3 reads CASSPGGGIQETQYF. The CDR3 DNA sequence: TGTGCCAGCAGCCCGGGCGGGGGGATCCAAGAGACCCAGTACTTC. The full variable domain, rest sourced from reference TRBV7-8 and TRBJ2-5, is GAGVSQSPRYKVAKRGQDVALRCDPISGHVSLFWYQQALGQGPEFLTYFQNEAQLDKSGLPSDRFFAERPEGSVSTLKIQRTQQEDSAVYLCASSPGGGIQETQYFGPGTRLLVL.

V is TRBV27 and J is TRBJ1-1; D is unclear. The CDR3 covers 12 residues. From germline, CDR1 is MNHEY and CDR2 SMNVEV (reference sequence). The germline V and J ends were trimmed by 6 bases and 0 bases, with 5 bases remaining between them. In DNA, the CDR3 is TGTGCCAGCAGAACAATGAACACTGAAGCTTTCTTT. It is translated as CASRTMNTEAFF.

The genes are TRBV28 and TRBJ2-1, with 9 bases matching TRBD2. CDR3 length: 16 amino acids. V lost 2 bases, J lost 3 bases, and 5 bases stayed unmatched. In germline, CDR1 is MDHEN, CDR2 SYDVKM. Written as DNA, the CDR3 is TGTGCCAGCAGTTTACAGCGGGAGGTTCTCTACAATGAGCAGTTCTTC. Translating gives CASSLQREVLYNEQFF.

The V call is TRBV7-2, the J call TRBJ2-6; D is unresolved. V lost 3 bases and J 0 bases, leaving 6 bases between the germline ends. The CDR3 is 15 amino acids. Germline V lookup: CDR1 SGHTA, CDR2 FQGNSA. The CDR3 DNA is TGTGCCAGCAGCTTCAGATACTCTGGGGCCAACGTCCTGACTTTC. Residues: CASSFRYSGANVLTF. Combining the CDR3 with reference TRBV7-2 and TRBJ2-6 gives the whole variable domain GAGVSQSPSNKVTEKGKDVELRCDPISGHTALYWYRQSLGQGLEFLIYFQGNSAPDKSGLPSDRFSAERTGGSVSTLTIQRTQQEDSAVYLCASSFRYSGANVLTFGAGSRLTVL.

In the case of this clone: Given the absence of the conserved phenylalanine or tryptophan at the CDR3 end, a read error is likely. The DNA is omitted, as the CDR3 cannot be located on it reliably, and the CDR3 follows TCRdb's listing. The gene calls are TRBV6-1 and TRBJ2-7; TRBD2 is the table's D call and was not checked against the DNA. Germline CDR1 is MNHNS and CDR2 is SASEGT. The CDR3 comprises 15 residues, both ends counted. This CDR3 reads CASSELLPSGIYWGR.

The chain employs TRBV15 and TRBJ2-1; 8 positions agree with TRBD1. The CDR3 is made up of 15 amino acids. V lost 1 base and J lost 8; bases outside the gene matches: 7. Germline V lookup: CDR1 LNHNV, CDR2 YYDKDF (reference sequence). CDR3 protein: CATSRARTGWHEQFF. CDR3 in DNA: TGTGCCACCAGCAGAGCTCGGACAGGGTGGCATGAGCAGTTCTTC. Together with reference TRBV15 and TRBJ2-1, the CDR3 gives the full variable domain: DAMVIQNPRYQVTQFGKPVTLSCSQTLNHNVMYWYQQKSSQAPKLLFHYYDKDFNNEADTPDNFQSRRPNTSFCFLDIRSPGLGDTAMYLCATSRARTGWHEQFFGPGTRLTVL.

The chain links TRBV18 to TRBJ2-1, with a weak D call TRBD1 (5 bases). V was pared by 1 base and J by 6 bases, with 16 bases between. Germline V gene sequence: CDR1 KGHSH, CDR2 LQKENI. The CDR3 runs 16 residues. The CDR3 DNA follows: TGTGCCAGCTCACCACAGTGGGCAGGGTTTGGCAATGAGCAGTTCTTC. Protein: CASSPQWAGFGNEQFF.

This chain uses TRBV5-5 with TRBJ1-4; D unresolved. The CDR3 is 14 residues long. Trimming took 3 bases from V and 7 from J, leaving 13 bases between them. The germline CDR1 and CDR2 sequences are SGHKS and YYEKEE (reference sequence). The chain's CDR3 is CASSSTTRSEKLFF. In DNA form, the CDR3 reads TGTGCCAGCAGCTCGACAACACGTTCTGAAAAACTGTTTTTT.

The chain carries TRBV18 and TRBJ2-7; 8 nucleotides agree with TRBD1. J was trimmed by 1 base and V by 3 bases; bases with no gene match: 8. This CDR3 has 16 amino acids. CDR1 KGHSH and CDR2 LQKENI come from the germline V gene. Here the CDR3 DNA reads TGTGCCAGCTCACCCCCCCAGGGGGCGCGGTCCTACGAGCAGTACTTC. Translating gives CASSPPQGARSYEQYF. Based on the CDR3 plus reference TRBV18 and TRBJ2-7, the full variable domain is NAGVMQNPRHLVRRRGQEARLRCSPMKGHSHVYWYRQLPEEGLKFMVYLQKENIIDESGMPKERFSAEFPKEGPSILRIQQVVRGDSAAYFCASSPPQGARSYEQYFGPGTRLTVT.

The CDR3 DNA reads as TGTGCCAGCTCACCACAGGCGGGCGAGCAGTACTTC. As protein: CASSPQAGEQYF. The rearrangement links TRBV18 to TRBJ2-7; the D gene is possibly TRBD2 (5 bases). Germline V CDR1 and CDR2: KGHSH, LQKENI. V lost 1 base to trimming and J lost 6 bases, with 7 bases between them. The CDR3 contains 12 residues.

This chain joins TRBV28 and TRBJ1-1; possible D gene TRBD1, 5 bases. The CDR3 runs to 16 residues. V lost 1 base to trimming and J lost 4 bases, with 16 bases between them. Germline V lookup: CDR1 MDHEN, CDR2 SYDVKM. This chain's CDR3 is CASSLSGAQEGTEAFF. The CDR3 DNA follows: TGTGCCAGCAGTTTATCCGGGGCTCAGGAGGGCACTGAAGCTTTCTTT.

V is TRBV12-5 and J is TRBJ1-1; 9 bases fit TRBD1. CDR1 LGHNT and CDR2 FRNRAP come from the germline V gene. The V gene end was trimmed by 5 bases and the J gene end by 4 bases; junction bases not matched to a gene: 17. This CDR3 contains 18 residues. The CDR3 DNA reads as TGTGCTAGTGGTCCGCCTTACATACCCGGACAGGGGATCACTGAAGCTTTCTTT. Protein product: CASGPPYIPGQGITEAFF.

This sequence joins TRBV7-2 and TRBJ1-2; the D gene is possibly TRBD1 (6 bases). V lost 1 base and J lost 3, with 21 bases in between. The CDR3 runs 18 residues. CDR1 is SGHTA and CDR2 is FQGNSA in the germline V gene. The CDR3 sequence: CASSLEGGRQATDYGYTF. The CDR3 DNA sequence: TGTGCCAGCAGCTTAGAGGGCGGGAGACAGGCAACGGACTATGGCTACACCTTC.

This clone was counted ten times or more. This chain connects TRBV2 to TRBJ1-1, with no clear D. Germline-derived CDR1 and CDR2 are SNHLY and FYNNEI. The CDR3 spans 13 residues. Trimming stripped 7 bases from V and 9 bases from J, with 18 bases between. The CDR3 reads CASTFTWGEKAFF. The CDR3 region has the DNA TGTGCCAGCACTTTCACGTGGGGAGAAAAAGCTTTCTTT.

The V gene is TRBV6-6, the J gene TRBJ1-1; D gene unclear. The CDR3 has 14 residues. The germline CDR1 and CDR2 sequences are MNHNY and SVGAGI (reference sequence). V was clipped by 2 bases and J by 1 base, with 8 bases between them. The CDR3 loop is CASSYEAENTEAFF. CDR3 DNA: TGTGCCAGCAGTTACGAGGCGGAGAACACTGAAGCTTTCTTT.

This chain joins TRBV2 and TRBJ1-5, with D maybe TRBD1 (5 bases). V was trimmed by 3 bases and J by 1 base, leaving 19 bases between them. Germline V gene data show CDR1 as SNHLY and CDR2 as FYNNEI. CDR3 length: 18 residues. The CDR3 spells CASSDRRWVQASNQPQHF. The CDR3 bases are TGTGCCAGCAGTGATAGGAGATGGGTACAGGCCAGCAATCAGCCCCAGCATTTT.

V and J are TRBV6-1 and TRBJ2-7; D is unresolved. This CDR3 is built from 14 residues. The V gene lost 7 bases and the J gene lost 0 bases, with 13 bases spanning the gap. Germline-derived CDR1 and CDR2 are MNHNS and SASEGT. DNA of the CDR3: TGTGCCAGCACCGTATTGGGCCTCTCCTACGAGCAGTACTTC. Translating gives CASTVLGLSYEQYF.